This T cell receptor (beta chain) was observed in a study of blood T cell repertoires in COVID-19 (TCRdb year 2020). For the study in its entirety: Samples from collaborators originated in the United States, Italy and Spain and spanned both the acute and convalescent phases of COVID-19. Sample metadata almost always included a de-identified subject ID, COVID-19 status, age in years and sex. Where available, HLA class I and class II types were obtained from metadata supplied by the sample provider rather than from assay-based typing. The material from the prospective study consisted of cDNA or gDNA derived from T cells, B-cell-depleted T cells, or PBMCs. Deeply sampled blood TCRbeta repertoires from subjects exposed to, actively infected with, or recovered from COVID-19 were included in the dataset. The repertoires were made available in a free public database intended to serve as a resource for research on the immune response to SARS-CoV-2. The samples were drawn from two sources: the first 160 participants of the ongoing ImmuneRACE study, and over 950 subjects contributed by 6 global collaborators. What the work shows at the level of the full study, not this receptor alone: Clinical and demographic metadata were provided uncurated, with the amount varying by source and participant.

The germline V gene sets CDR1 to MNHEY and CDR2 to SVGAGI. The CDR3 starts with the cysteine, ends with the phenylalanine, and has 13 residues. Only CDR3 DNA is held: 39 bases, read in frame from base 1. Relative to germline, V is 10 bases shorter and J is 6 bases shorter, with 19 bases between their ends. Each collaborating institution followed its own protocols to collect whole blood in K2EDTA tubes. For TCRbeta analysis, collaborators shipped samples as frozen whole blood, isolated PBMCs, or DNA extracted from either of those sample types. TCRbeta CDR3 regions were amplified from genomic DNA by means of the immunoSEQ Assay, a bias-controlled multiplex PCR. In the source study's methods: The number of nucleated cells in each sample was estimated from the amplification of reference gene primers within the assay. Sequence reads were collapsed and filtered to measure the absolute abundance of every unique TCRbeta CDR3 rearrangement. For each sample, productive Simpson clonality was calculated as the square root of Simpson's diversity index over productive rearrangements. The clones in this table, taken by TCRdb from immuneACCESS, are in-frame only. Not every clone is retained; where verified, under half of the shortfall comes from an unresolved V gene, and the cause of the rest is unknown. V, J and clone size derive from that table, while D and trimming were established from the DNA sequence. The sample table records tens of thousands of clones; around 80% of these occur just once. The ten largest make up roughly 13% of the sample.

Notes on this clone: This clone's antigen is unknown. No clone much larger than this one lies a single base away; base qualities are absent.

Sequenced material: peripheral blood. The chain joins TRBV6-5 to TRBJ2-7, and the D gene may be TRBD2, 5 bases matching. This clonotype was obtained from a human donor in a cohort sampled during active COVID-19. For the CDR3, the sequence is CATKSGVGGEQYF. The DNA sequence is TGTGCCACCAAGTCTGGAGTTGGAGGCGAGCAGTACTTC.